This TCR beta chain was obtained from a study of T cells in Graves' hyperthyroidism and ophthalmopathy. Study-wide results and limits: Most clonotypes that expanded in the thyroid above 0.001 also showed up in blood.

TCR beta CDR3 sequences were amplified from RNA transcripts. Using the HTBI primer set, a first-round RT-PCR was run on the TCR CDR3. Each CDR3 protein gets one entry after TCRdb re-called the multiplex PCR reads with MiXCR. The table shows fewer than 750,000 distinct CDR3 sequences, with around 15% occurring only once. The CDR3 consists of 15 residues. Trimming removed 5 bases at V and 7 bases at J, with 21 bases between. From germline, CDR1 is SGHTA and CDR2 FQGTGA. This clonotype was recorded at least ten times. What it binds is unknown. At least 3 on the Clinical Activity Score was recorded for ophthalmopathy patients, who also had NOSPECS grade at least 4 and duration under 3 months. Not enrolled were patients with uncontrolled infection, other autoimmune disease, pregnancy or lactation. Orbital computed tomography, thyroid ultrasound, serum thyroxine and TRAb, and clinical symptoms together informed the diagnoses.

The rearrangement links TRBV7-3 to TRBJ2-7; D might be TRBD1 or TRBD2, each matching 5 bases. The sequenced material came from blood. The source is a woman aged 40-49 years with Graves' ophthalmopathy. CDR3 sequence (DNA): TGTGCCAGCAGCCCCTGGGGGACCCATCCGGGAGAGCAGTACTTC. Residues: CASSPWGTHPGEQYF.